The subject of this entry is one T cell receptor (beta chain). V shed 2 bases and J shed 6 bases, with 11 bases lying between them. Germline V gene sequence: CDR1 MRHNA, CDR2 SNTAGT. The CDR3 sequence is 13 residues long. This record belongs to a study of T cell responses to AZD1222 COVID-19 vaccine. Sequencing was performed with immunoSEQ multiplex PCR; in TCRdb, only in-frame clones are kept and a portion is missing. The data contain roughly 110,000 clones, 90% to 95% of them singletons. The chain joins TRBV6-4 to TRBJ2-7; D call uncertain. This receptor was taken from an adult who received the AZD1222 COVID-19 vaccine. The sample here was peripheral blood, taken 28 days after the second AZD1222 dose. CDR3 protein: CASSDMEQGEQYF. CDR3 coding DNA: TGTGCCAGCAGTGACATGGAGCAAGGCGAGCAGTACTTC.